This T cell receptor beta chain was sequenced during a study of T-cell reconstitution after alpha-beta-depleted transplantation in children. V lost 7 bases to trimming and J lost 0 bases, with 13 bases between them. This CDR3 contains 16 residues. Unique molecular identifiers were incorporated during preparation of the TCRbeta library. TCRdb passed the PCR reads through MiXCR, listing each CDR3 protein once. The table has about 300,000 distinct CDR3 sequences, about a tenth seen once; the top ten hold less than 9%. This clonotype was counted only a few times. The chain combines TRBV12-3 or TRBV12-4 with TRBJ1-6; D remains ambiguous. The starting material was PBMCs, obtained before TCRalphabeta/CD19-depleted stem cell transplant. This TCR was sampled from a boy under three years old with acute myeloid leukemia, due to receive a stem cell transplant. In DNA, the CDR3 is TGTGCCAGCACCCCAGCGGGCAACTCCTATAATTCACCCCTCCACTTT. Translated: CASTPAGNSYNSPLHF.